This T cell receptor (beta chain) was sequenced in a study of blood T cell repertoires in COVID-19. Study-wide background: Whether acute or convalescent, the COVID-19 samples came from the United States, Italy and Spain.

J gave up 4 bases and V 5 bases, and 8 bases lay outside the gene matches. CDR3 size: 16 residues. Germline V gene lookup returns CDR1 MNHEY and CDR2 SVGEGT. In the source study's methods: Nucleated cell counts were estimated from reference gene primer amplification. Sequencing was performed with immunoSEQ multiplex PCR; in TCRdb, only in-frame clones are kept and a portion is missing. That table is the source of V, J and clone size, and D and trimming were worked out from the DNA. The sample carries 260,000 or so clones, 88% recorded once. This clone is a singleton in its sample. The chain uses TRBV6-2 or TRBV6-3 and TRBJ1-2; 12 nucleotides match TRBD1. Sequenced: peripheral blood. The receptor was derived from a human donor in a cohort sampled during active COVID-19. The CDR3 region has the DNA TGTGCCAGCAGTAACGCTCCGGGACAGGGGGCCTATGGCTACACCTTC. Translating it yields CASSNAPGQGAYGYTF.